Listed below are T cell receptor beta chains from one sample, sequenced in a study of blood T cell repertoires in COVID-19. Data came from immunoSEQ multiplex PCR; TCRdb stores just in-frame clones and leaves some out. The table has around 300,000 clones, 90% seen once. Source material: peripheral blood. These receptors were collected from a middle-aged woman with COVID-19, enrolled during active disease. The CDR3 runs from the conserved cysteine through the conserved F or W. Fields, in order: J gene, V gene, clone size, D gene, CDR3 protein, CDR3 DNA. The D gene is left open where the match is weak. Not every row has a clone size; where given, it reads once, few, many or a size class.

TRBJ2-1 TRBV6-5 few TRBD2 CATQTGLANNEQFF TGTGCCACCCAAACGGGACTAGCAAACAATGAGCAGTTCTTC
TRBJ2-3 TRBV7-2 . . CASSLGTPTDTQYF TGTGCCAGCAGCTTAGGGACTCCCACAGATACGCAGTATTTT
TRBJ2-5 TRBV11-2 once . CASSADHRGTQYF TGTGCCAGCAGCGCGGACCACCGGGGGACCCAGTACTTC
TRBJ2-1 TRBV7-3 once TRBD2 CASSFTAGVYNEQFF TGTGCCAGCAGCTTCACAGCGGGGGTCTACAATGAGCAGTTCTTC
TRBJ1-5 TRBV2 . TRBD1 CASSERQGAGQPQHF TGTGCCAGCAGTGAGCGACAGGGGGCCGGTCAGCCCCAGCATTTT
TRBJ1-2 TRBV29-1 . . CSVVSAGPYGYTF TGCAGCGTTGTGTCGGCAGGGCCCTATGGCTACACCTTC
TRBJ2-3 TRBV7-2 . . CASSFFEGTDTQYF TGTGCCAGCAGCTTTTTTGAGGGCACAGATACGCAGTATTTT
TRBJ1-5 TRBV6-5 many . CASSLPGINQPQHF TGTGCCAGCAGTTTGCCCGGGATAAATCAGCCCCAGCATTTT
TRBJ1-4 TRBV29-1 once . CSVDWEKKLFF TGCAGCGTTGACTGGGAGAAAAAACTGTTTTTT
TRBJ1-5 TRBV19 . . CASSITGGNQPQHF TGTGCCAGTAGTATTACCGGGGGCAATCAGCCCCAGCATTTT
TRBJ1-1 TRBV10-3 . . CAIRGGAVNTEAFF TGTGCCATCCGAGGGGGGGCGGTGAACACTGAAGCTTTCTTT
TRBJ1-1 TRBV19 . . CASSIAPDRYLNTEAFF TGTGCCAGTAGTATTGCTCCAGACAGATACTTGAACACTGAAGCTTTCTTT
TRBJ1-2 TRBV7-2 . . CASSLANWLNYGYTF TGTGCCAGCAGCTTAGCGAATTGGCTTAACTATGGCTACACCTTC
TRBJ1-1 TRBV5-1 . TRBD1 CASSPAGTGGWNTEAFF TGCGCCAGCAGCCCAGCCGGGACAGGGGGATGGAACACTGAAGCTTTCTTT
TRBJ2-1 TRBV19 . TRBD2 CASSIAGGGANEQFF TGTGCCAGTAGTATAGCCGGCGGGGGGGCCAATGAGCAGTTCTTC
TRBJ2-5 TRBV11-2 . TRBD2 CASSSGTSVETQYF TGTGCCAGCAGCTCCGGGACTAGCGTCGAGACCCAGTACTTC
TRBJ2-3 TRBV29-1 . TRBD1 CSVHLTGPTDTQYF TGCAGCGTTCATTTGACAGGGCCCACAGATACGCAGTATTTT
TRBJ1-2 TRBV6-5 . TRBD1 CASSSGQAEDNGYTF TGTGCCAGCAGTTCTGGACAGGCGGAAGATAACGGCTACACCTTC
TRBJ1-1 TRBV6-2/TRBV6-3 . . CASSYSTGQTEAFF TGTGCCAGCAGTTACTCCACGGGACAAACTGAAGCTTTCTTT
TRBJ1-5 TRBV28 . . CASSTGLGNQPQHF TGTGCCAGCAGTACAGGGCTGGGCAATCAGCCCCAGCATTTT
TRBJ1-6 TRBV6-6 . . CASSYFQGLNSPLHF TGTGCCAGCAGTTACTTTCAGGGTTTGAATTCACCCCTCCACTTT
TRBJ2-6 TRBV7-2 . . CAIRGLRDTKYSGANVLTF TGTGCCATCAGAGGGCTTAGGGACACCAAATACTCTGGGGCCAACGTCCTGACTTTC
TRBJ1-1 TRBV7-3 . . CASSLQRGGNTEAFF TGTGCCAGCAGCTTACAGCGAGGCGGGAACACTGAAGCTTTCTTT
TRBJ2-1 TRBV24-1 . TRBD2 CATSDLKRGGRDYEQFF TGTGCCACCAGTGATTTGAAGCGGGGGGGCAGGGATTATGAGCAGTTCTTC
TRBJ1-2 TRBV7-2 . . CAVEESTNYGYTF TGTGCCGTAGAGGAGAGTACTAACTATGGCTACACCTTC
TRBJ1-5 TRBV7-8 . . CASSQGRSGTQHF TGTGCCAGCAGCCAAGGGAGGAGCGGGACCCAGCATTTT
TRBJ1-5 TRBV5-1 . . CASSSGQPNQPQHF TGCGCCAGCAGCTCAGGACAGCCCAATCAGCCCCAGCATTTT
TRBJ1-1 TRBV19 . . CASSMAGMNTEAFF TGTGCCAGTAGTATGGCAGGGATGAACACTGAAGCTTTCTTT
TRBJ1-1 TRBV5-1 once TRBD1 CASRYESGTADTEAFF TGCGCCAGCCGTTACGAGTCCGGGACAGCTGACACTGAAGCTTTCTTT
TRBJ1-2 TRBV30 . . CAWSDTRNYGYTF TGTGCCTGGAGTGACACCCGCAACTATGGCTACACCTTC
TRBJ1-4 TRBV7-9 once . CASSPTAVGEKLFF TGTGCCAGCAGCCCGACAGCAGTTGGTGAAAAACTGTTTTTT
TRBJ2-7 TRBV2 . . CASSEAPRDYEQYF TGTGCCAGCAGTGAAGCGCCCAGGGACTACGAGCAGTACTTC
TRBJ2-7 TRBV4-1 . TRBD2 CASSQGPGGYTYEQYF TGCGCCAGCAGCCAAGGCCCGGGGGGGTATACCTACGAGCAGTACTTC
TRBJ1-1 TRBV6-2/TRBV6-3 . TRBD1 CASSRGQGADTEAFF TGTGCCAGCAGTAGAGGACAGGGTGCGGACACTGAAGCTTTCTTT
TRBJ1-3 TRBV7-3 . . CASRPDIYSGNTIYF TGTGCCAGCAGACCGGACATATACTCTGGAAACACCATATATTTT
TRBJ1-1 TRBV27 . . CASSIFQGGGTEAFF TGTGCCAGCAGTATCTTCCAGGGAGGGGGCACTGAAGCTTTCTTT
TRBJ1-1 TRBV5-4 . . CASSLGGTTALMNTEAFF TGTGCCAGCAGCTTGGGCGGGACGACAGCATTGATGAACACTGAAGCTTTCTTT
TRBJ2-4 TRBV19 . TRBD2 CASSPRLAGVSKNIQYF TGTGCCAGTAGTCCCCGACTAGCGGGAGTGTCCAAAAACATTCAGTACTTC
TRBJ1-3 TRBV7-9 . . CASSLQTGSGNTIYF TGTGCCAGCAGCTTACAGACTGGCTCTGGAAACACCATATATTTT
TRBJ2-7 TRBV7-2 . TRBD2 CASSGLAGGREQYF TGTGCCAGCAGCGGACTAGCGGGAGGAAGGGAGCAGTACTTC
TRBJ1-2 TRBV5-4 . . CASSLQAYYGYTF TGTGCCAGCAGCTTGCAGGCCTACTATGGCTACACCTTC
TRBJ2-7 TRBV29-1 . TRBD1 CSVGRDRGFEQYF TGCAGCGTTGGCAGGGACAGGGGTTTCGAGCAGTACTTC